This T cell receptor (beta chain) was found in a study of blood T cell repertoires in COVID-19. Data came from immunoSEQ multiplex PCR; TCRdb stores just in-frame clones and leaves some out. Of about 250,000 clones in the sample, around 89% were seen once. Sequences were obtained from peripheral blood. The sequence came from a woman between 25 and 40 years old with COVID-19, enrolled during active disease.

CDR3 loop: CASSHSQGNTEAFF. The CDR3 nucleotides read TGTGCCAGCAGCCACTCACAGGGGAACACTGAAGCTTTCTTT. This chain links TRBV3-1 (or the pseudogene TRBV3-2) with TRBJ1-1; tentatively, D is TRBD1 (6 bases). V lost 3 bases and J lost 1, with 9 bases in between. Germline loops: CDR1 LGHDT, CDR2 YNNKEL (reference sequence). The CDR3 spans 14 residues.